These 2 T cell receptor beta chains originate from one sample sequenced in a study of blood T cell repertoires in COVID-19. Generated by immunoSEQ multiplex PCR, the TCRdb table keeps only in-frame clones and is missing some. The sample lists more than 45,000 clones, around 85% occurring once. What was sequenced was peripheral blood. These receptors were taken from a woman older than 75 with acute or convalescent COVID-19.

The V and J genes are TRBV7-9 and TRBJ2-1; possibly TRBD1 for D (5 bases). Germline V lookup: CDR1 SEHNR, CDR2 FQNEAQ (reference sequence). V dropped 5 bases and J dropped 7 bases, with 15 bases sitting between them. This CDR3 comprises 14 residues. The CDR3 here is CASSTPGPRNEQFF. CDR3 in DNA: TGTGCCAGCAGCACGCCAGGGCCGCGAAATGAGCAGTTCTTC.

The chain couples TRBV30 to TRBJ2-5, with TRBD2 matching over 13 bases. Germline lookup yields CDR1 GTSNPN and CDR2 SVGIG (reference sequence). This CDR3 is built from 13 residues. V was pared by 7 bases and J by 6 bases, with 5 bases of the junction left unmatched. Written as DNA, the CDR3 is TGTGCCTCGACTAGCGGGGGGCAGAAGACCCAGTACTTC. Its protein product is CASTSGGQKTQYF.